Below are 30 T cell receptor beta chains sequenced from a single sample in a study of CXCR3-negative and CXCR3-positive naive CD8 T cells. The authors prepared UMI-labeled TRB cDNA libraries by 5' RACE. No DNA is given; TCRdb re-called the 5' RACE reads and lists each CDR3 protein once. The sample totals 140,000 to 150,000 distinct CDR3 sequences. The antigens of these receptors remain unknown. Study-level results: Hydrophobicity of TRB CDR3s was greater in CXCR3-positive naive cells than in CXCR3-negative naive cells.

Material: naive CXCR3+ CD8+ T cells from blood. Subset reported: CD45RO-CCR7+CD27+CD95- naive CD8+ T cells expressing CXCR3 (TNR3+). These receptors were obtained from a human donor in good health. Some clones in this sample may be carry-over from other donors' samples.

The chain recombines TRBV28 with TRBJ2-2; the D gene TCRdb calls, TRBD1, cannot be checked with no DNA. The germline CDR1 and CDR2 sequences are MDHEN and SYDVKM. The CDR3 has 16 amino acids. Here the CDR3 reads CASSFYRATNTGELFF.

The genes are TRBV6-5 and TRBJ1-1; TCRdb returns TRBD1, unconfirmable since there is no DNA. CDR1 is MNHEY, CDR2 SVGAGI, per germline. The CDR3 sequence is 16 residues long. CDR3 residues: CASSSPQALDNAEAFF.

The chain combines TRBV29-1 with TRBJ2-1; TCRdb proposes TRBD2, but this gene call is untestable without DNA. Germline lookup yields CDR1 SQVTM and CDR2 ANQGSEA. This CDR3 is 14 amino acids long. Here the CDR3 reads CSLLVAGSGNEQFF.

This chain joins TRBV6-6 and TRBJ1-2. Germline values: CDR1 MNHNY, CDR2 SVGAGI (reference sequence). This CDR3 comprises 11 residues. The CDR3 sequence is CASSYAPRYTF.

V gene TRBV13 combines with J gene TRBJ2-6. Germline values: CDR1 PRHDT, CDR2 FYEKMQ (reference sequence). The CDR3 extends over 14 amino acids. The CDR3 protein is CASSWISGANVLTF.

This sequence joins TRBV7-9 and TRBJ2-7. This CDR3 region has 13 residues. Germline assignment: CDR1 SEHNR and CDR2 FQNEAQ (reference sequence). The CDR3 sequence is CASSRVTPDEQYF.

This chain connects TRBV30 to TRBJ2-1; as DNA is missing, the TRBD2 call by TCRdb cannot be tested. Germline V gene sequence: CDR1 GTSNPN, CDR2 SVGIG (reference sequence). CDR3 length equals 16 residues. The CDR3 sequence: CAWSVGLAGGGDEQFF.

This chain's CDR3 is CASSTGGPNQPQHF. The chain recombines TRBV7-9 with TRBJ1-5; the TCRdb D gene call, TRBD1, has no DNA to confirm it. Per germline, CDR1 SEHNR and CDR2 FQNEAQ (reference sequence). This CDR3 spans 14 amino acids.

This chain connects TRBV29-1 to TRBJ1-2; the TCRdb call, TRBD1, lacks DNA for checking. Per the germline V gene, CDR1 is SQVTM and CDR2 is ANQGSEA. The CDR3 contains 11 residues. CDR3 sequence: CSVPRGAGYTF. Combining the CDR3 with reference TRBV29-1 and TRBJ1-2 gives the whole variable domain SAVISQKPSRDICQRGTSLTIQCQVDSQVTMMFWYRQQPGQSLTLIATANQGSEATYESGFVIDKFPISRPNLTFSTLTVSNMSPEDSSIYLCSVPRGAGYTFGSGTRLTVV.

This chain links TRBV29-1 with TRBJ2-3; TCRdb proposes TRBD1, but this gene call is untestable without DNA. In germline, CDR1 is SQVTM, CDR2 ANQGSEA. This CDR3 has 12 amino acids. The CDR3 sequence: CSVQGSSDTQYF.

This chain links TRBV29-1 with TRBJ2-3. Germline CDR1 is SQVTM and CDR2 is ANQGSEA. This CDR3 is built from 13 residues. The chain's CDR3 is CSVDGGSTDTQYF.

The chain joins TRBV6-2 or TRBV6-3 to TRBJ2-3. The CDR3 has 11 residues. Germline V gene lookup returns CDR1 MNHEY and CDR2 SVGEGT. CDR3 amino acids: CASSFPDTQYF.

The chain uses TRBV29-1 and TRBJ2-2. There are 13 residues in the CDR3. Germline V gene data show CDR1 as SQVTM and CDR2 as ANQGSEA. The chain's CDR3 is CSVELQEPGEPFF.

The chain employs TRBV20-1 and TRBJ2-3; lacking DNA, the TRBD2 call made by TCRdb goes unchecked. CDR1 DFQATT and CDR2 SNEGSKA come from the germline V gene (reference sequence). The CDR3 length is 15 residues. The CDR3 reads CSARDLGGPLDTQYF.

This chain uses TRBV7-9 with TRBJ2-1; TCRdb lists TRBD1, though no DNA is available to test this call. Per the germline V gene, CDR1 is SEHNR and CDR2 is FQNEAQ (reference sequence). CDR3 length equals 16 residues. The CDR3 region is CASSPDGGRTYNEQFF.

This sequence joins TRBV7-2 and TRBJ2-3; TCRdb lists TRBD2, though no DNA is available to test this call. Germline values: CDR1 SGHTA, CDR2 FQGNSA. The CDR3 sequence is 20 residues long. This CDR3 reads CASSSGRPGLAALGTDTQYF.

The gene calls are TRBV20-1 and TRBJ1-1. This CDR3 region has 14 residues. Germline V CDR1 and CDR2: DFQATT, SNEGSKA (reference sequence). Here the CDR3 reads CSARDRHTNTEAFF.

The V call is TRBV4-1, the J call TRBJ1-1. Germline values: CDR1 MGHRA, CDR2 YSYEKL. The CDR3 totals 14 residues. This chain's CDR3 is CASSHGLRNTEAFF.

The CDR3 loop is CASSLEGNFAKEAFF. This sequence joins TRBV5-1 and TRBJ1-1. This CDR3 contains 15 residues. The V gene's germline CDR1 is SGHRS and CDR2 YFSETQ.

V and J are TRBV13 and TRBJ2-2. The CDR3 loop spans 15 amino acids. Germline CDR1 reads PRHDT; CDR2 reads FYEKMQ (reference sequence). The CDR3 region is CASSFNTANTGELFF.

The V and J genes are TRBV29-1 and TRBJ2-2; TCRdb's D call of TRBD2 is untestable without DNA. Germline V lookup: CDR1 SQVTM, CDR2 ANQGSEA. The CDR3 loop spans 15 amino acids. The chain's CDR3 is CSVVLANANTGELFF.

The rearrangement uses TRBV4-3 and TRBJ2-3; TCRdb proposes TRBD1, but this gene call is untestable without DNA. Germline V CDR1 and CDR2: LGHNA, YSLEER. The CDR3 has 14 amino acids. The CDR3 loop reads CASSSGGFTDTQYF.

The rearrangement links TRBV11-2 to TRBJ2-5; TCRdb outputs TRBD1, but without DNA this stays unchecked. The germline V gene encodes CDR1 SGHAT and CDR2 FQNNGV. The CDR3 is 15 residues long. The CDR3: CASSLEYGTEETQYF.

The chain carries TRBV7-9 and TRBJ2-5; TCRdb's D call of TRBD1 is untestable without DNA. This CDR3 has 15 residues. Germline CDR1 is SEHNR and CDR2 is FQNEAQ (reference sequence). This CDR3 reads CASSVPGQREETQYF.

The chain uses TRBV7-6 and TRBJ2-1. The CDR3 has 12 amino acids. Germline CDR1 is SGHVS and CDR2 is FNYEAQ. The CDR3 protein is CASSLVMNEQFF.

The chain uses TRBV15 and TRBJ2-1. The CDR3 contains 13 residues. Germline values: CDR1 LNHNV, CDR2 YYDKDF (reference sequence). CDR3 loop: CATSTSKVNEQFF.

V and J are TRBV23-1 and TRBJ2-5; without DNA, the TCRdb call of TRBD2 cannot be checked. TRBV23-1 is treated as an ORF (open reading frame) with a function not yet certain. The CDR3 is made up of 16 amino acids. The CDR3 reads CASSQSEEGIKETQYF.

The CDR3 here is CSVEGGTHEYEQYF. This rearrangement joins TRBV29-1 to TRBJ2-7; the D call from TCRdb, TRBD1, cannot be confirmed without DNA. From germline, CDR1 is SQVTM and CDR2 ANQGSEA. The CDR3 sequence is 14 residues long.

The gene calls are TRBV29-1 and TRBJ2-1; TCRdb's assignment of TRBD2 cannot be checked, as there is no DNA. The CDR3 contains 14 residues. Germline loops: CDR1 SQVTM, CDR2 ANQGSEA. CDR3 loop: CSVEGWETYNEQFF.

The CDR3 loop is CASRPLPRPSGGNNEQFF. The chain has TRBV6-2 or TRBV6-3 and TRBJ2-1; TCRdb gives TRBD2 as the D gene, but with no DNA this cannot be confirmed. The length of the CDR3 is 18 residues. The germline V gene has CDR1 MNHEY and CDR2 SVGEGT.